A selection of T cell receptor beta chains follows, all from one sample in a study of blood T cell repertoires in COVID-19. Here immunoSEQ multiplex PCR was the method, and the copy in TCRdb shows in-frame clones only, minus some. The table shows about 210,000 clones, with 65% to 90% occurring only once. Sequences were obtained from peripheral blood. These receptors were collected from a man in his fifties with COVID-19, enrolled during active disease. CDR3s include the opening cysteine and the closing phenylalanine or tryptophan. Size is stated for part of the rows, as once, few or many counts, or as a class when the clone is expanded.

>15|TRBV9|TRBJ2-7|.
CASSVDPGSTYEQYF
>15|TRBV30|TRBJ1-1|.
CAWSPMEAENTEAFF
>15|TRBV30|TRBJ1-6|once
CAWSVPQGGYSPLHF
>15|TRBV6-2/TRBV6-3|TRBJ2-5|.
CASSQGLAGEETQYF
>15|TRBV5-1|TRBJ1-2|once
CASSLGGGFNYGYTF
>12|TRBV5-4|TRBJ1-1|.
CASSPGGTEAFF
>13|TRBV28|TRBJ2-7|.
CASSHSRTYEQYF
>15|TRBV7-2|TRBJ1-5|few
CASSLGGDRYQPQHF
>14|TRBV7-9|TRBJ2-1|.
CASSLLDDLHEQFF
>19|TRBV27|TRBJ2-3|.
CASTLRLAGGPIRRDTQYF
>16|TRBV7-9|TRBJ2-2|few
CASSSRLAGVTGELFF
>13|TRBV7-2|TRBJ2-5|.
CASSGGQGETQYF
>13|TRBV7-9|TRBJ1-1|.
CASSQSRDTEAFF
>15|TRBV6-5|TRBJ1-3|.
CASSGDSYVGNTIYF
>15|TRBV20-1|TRBJ2-1|.
CSASPGSGGINEQFF
>15|TRBV30|TRBJ1-5|.
CAWAGYGAGNQPQHF
>17|TRBV18|TRBJ1-1|.
CASSPPVSDRGRDEAFF
>17|TRBV4-2|TRBJ2-3|.
CASSQDVRGGPVDTQYF
>16|TRBV2|TRBJ2-7|once
CASRAPKDRATYEQYF
>17|TRBV5-1|TRBJ1-2|.
CASSDYPGTGGYYGYTF
>11|TRBV29-1|TRBJ2-5|.
CSVRTGETQYF
>14|TRBV18|TRBJ2-7|.
CASSPSRGGLEQYF
>14|TRBV30|TRBJ2-7|.
CAWRDRGLSYEQYF
>15|TRBV6-2/TRBV6-3|TRBJ1-6|.
CASSYSNRGNSPLHF
>15|TRBV6-6|TRBJ1-1|.
CASSLPGQSNTEAFF
>17|TRBV6-1|TRBJ1-5|few
CASSGAGQGLSNQPQHF
>15|TRBV6-6|TRBJ1-2|.
CASSYMRQGHHGYTF
>15|TRBV6-5|TRBJ2-2|.
CASSLERGDTGELFF
>15|TRBV10-3|TRBJ2-7|.
CAIRQPGQKMYEQYF
>15|TRBV19|TRBJ2-7|.
CASSITGTGISEQYF
>15|TRBV9|TRBJ1-2|.
CASSAVEGAHYGYTF
>16|TRBV7-2|TRBJ2-3|.
CASRNRERGGQNTQYF
>10|TRBV20-1|TRBJ1-2|.
CSANSYGYTF
>13|TRBV29-1|TRBJ1-4|.
CSALWDNNEKLFF
>19|TRBV7-3|TRBJ2-3|.
CASSQFGTGVPPSTDTQYF
>13|TRBV30|TRBJ1-4|.
CAWTRSTNEKLFF
>16|TRBV30|TRBJ2-2|once
CACFSREPSNTGELFF
>14|TRBV29-1|TRBJ1-2|.
CSVDGAQFGDGYTF
>14|TRBV5-5|TRBJ1-2|.
CASSPRQANYGYTF
>15|TRBV7-8|TRBJ1-5|.
CASSLAMGPLGPQHF
>15|TRBV5-8|TRBJ2-5|.
CASSTSGDYQETQYF
>17|TRBV19|TRBJ2-3|.
CASMRILGTTSTDTQYF
>14|TRBV11-2|TRBJ2-3|.
CASSEGLSIDTQYF
>17|TRBV5-1|TRBJ2-3|.
CASSWTSGGWGTDTQYF
>14|TRBV6-5|TRBJ2-7|.
CASSYTNQGYEQYF
>15|TRBV5-4|TRBJ1-4|.
CASSPGTEYNEKLFF
>16|TRBV23-1|TRBJ2-7|once
CASSQSPVGGGAEQYF
>15|TRBV7-2|TRBJ2-7|.
CASSLVAGGPYEQYF
>15|TRBV6-2/TRBV6-3|TRBJ1-2|.
CASSYFGSGGSGYTF
>15|TRBV10-3|TRBJ2-7|.
CAISERRTGSYEQYF
>17|TRBV4-2|TRBJ1-4|.
CASSQDPRTGGNEKLFF
>15|TRBV24-1|TRBJ1-5|once
CATSDGGDSNQPQHF
>17|TRBV7-9|TRBJ2-5|.
CASSPGTGLASQETQYF
>13|TRBV15|TRBJ2-1|.
CATSRDRGLWQFF
>15|TRBV5-5|TRBJ1-3|.
CASSITGDGGNTIYF